The source of this T cell receptor (beta chain) is a study of cytomegalovirus exposure and HLA in healthy donors. Study as a whole: Earlier sequencing of about 179 million T cells yielded 100 million to 140 million unique TCR beta sequences. There were 75 million to 95 million unique TCRs (from HLA-typed donors) in an early data release.

Germline values: CDR1 SGHNT, CDR2 YYREEE (reference sequence). The CDR3 consists of 15 residues. V was cut by 4 bases and J by 1 base, with 14 bases left in between. Vbeta (60) and Jbeta (13) primers were used in the PCR. Only in-frame clones appear in the TCRdb table, and some are missing; sequencing was by immunoSEQ multiplex PCR. The table lists roughly 100,000 clones, around 10% of them singletons, with less than 6% in the top ten. The receptor comes from a man aged 35 to 55 in good health and CMV-seropositive. The specimen sequenced was PBMCs. The chain is built from TRBV5-4 and TRBJ2-5, with D tentatively TRBD1 (6 bases). CDR3 sequence: CASSPTGHLQETQYF. The CDR3 nucleotides are TGTGCCAGCAGCCCTACGGGACACCTCCAAGAGACCCAGTACTTC.